Listed below are T cell receptor beta chains from one sample, sequenced in a study of vaccination effects on CD4 cells after COVID-19. Which antigens these TCRs recognize remains unknown. Profiling relied on immunoSEQ multiplex PCR, and the TCRdb table lists in-frame clones only, not all of them. In the table there are 25,000 to 35,000 clones, less than 85% of which are singletons. Specimen: CD4+ T cells from PBMCs cultured without peptide, collected before COVID-19 vaccination. Receptors were obtained from a human donor who received a COVID-19 vaccine. Both conserved end residues are part of each CDR3. D genes are given only for firm matches. Size is stated for part of the rows, as once, few or many counts, or as a class when the clone is expanded.

D	size	V	J	CDR3	DNA
-	-	TRBV4-1	TRBJ2-1	CASSQEGGKGWGSYNEQFF	TGCGCCAGCAGCCAAGAAGGGGGGAAGGGTTGGGGCTCCTACAATGAGCAGTTCTTC
-	-	TRBV9	TRBJ1-1	CASSVVGSPEAFF	TGTGCCAGCAGCGTAGTGGGGAGTCCTGAAGCTTTCTTT
TRBD2	-	TRBV5-1	TRBJ2-1	CASSLFPGAGGYNEQFF	TGCGCCAGCAGCCTTTTCCCTGGGGCGGGAGGCTACAATGAGCAGTTCTTC
-	-	TRBV27	TRBJ1-1	CASSSLEGLGYTEAFF	TGTGCCAGCAGTTCCCTAGAGGGTCTTGGGTACACTGAAGCTTTCTTT
TRBD1	-	TRBV4-1	TRBJ1-1	CASRTPGQGAAEAFF	TGCGCCAGCAGAACGCCGGGACAGGGGGCCGCTGAAGCTTTCTTT
-	-	TRBV19	TRBJ1-1	CASSVGPPETEAFF	TGTGCCAGTAGTGTCGGCCCCCCGGAGACTGAAGCTTTCTTT
TRBD1	-	TRBV7-9	TRBJ2-1	CASSFAGQARSYNEQFF	TGTGCCAGCAGCTTCGCCGGACAGGCACGCTCCTACAATGAGCAGTTCTTC
TRBD1	once	TRBV9	TRBJ2-7	CASSVEGQGAYEQYF	TGTGCCAGCAGCGTAGAGGGACAGGGGGCCTACGAGCAGTACTTC
-	few	TRBV10-3	TRBJ1-1	CAISRSGTEAFF	TGTGCCATCAGTAGATCGGGGACTGAAGCTTTCTTT
-	-	TRBV2	TRBJ2-3	CASGSLDTQYF	TGTGCCAGCGGATCCCTAGATACGCAGTATTTT
-	-	TRBV6-5	TRBJ1-2	CASRGTIVNYGYTF	TGTGCCAGCAGAGGGACTATTGTCAACTATGGCTACACCTTC
-	once	TRBV2	TRBJ2-5	CASRQETQYF	TGTGCCAGCAGGCAAGAGACCCAGTACTTC
-	-	TRBV6-5	TRBJ1-2	CASTISQGHYGYTF	TGTGCCAGCACCATATCCCAGGGGCACTATGGCTACACCTTC